These T cell receptor beta chains were read from a single sample in a study of cytomegalovirus exposure and HLA in healthy donors. Some clones are missing from TCRdb's copy, which holds only in-frame ones; the method was immunoSEQ multiplex PCR. The sample yields 150,000 to 250,000 clones, 65% to 90% seen once. Specimen: PBMCs. The receptors derive from a woman aged 25-40 years in good health and CMV-seropositive. The CDR3 runs from the conserved cysteine through the conserved F or W. A D gene is named only where the DNA matches it firmly. Part of the rows lack a size; the others show once, few, many or a class for expanded clones.

d_gene	v_gene	len	abundance	j_gene	CDR3aa	CDR3nt
NA	TRBV27	16	NA	TRBJ1-4	CASSLLGAATNEKLFF	TGTGCCAGCAGTTTGTTGGGGGCGGCAACTAATGAAAAACTGTTTTTT
NA	TRBV19	13	once	TRBJ1-5	CASSSQGGQPQHF	TGTGCCAGTAGTAGCCAGGGCGGCCAGCCCCAGCATTTT
NA	TRBV19	15	NA	TRBJ2-7	CASSSQGGPIYEQYF	TGTGCCAGTAGTTCTCAGGGGGGCCCGATCTACGAGCAGTACTTC
TRBD1	TRBV10-3	14	few	TRBJ1-5	CAIAGTDSNQPQHF	TGTGCCATAGCCGGGACAGATAGCAATCAGCCCCAGCATTTT
NA	TRBV5-5	15	NA	TRBJ2-2	CASSLPPGYPGELFF	TGTGCCAGCAGCTTGCCCCCCGGGTACCCCGGGGAGCTGTTTTTT
TRBD1	TRBV6-5	14	NA	TRBJ1-2	CASSLQGPSNGYTF	TGTGCCAGCAGTCTACAGGGGCCTAGTAATGGCTACACCTTC
NA	TRBV27	15	NA	TRBJ1-4	CASRTARDMDEKLFF	TGTGCCAGCAGGACAGCCCGGGACATGGATGAAAAACTGTTTTTT
TRBD2	TRBV29-1	14	NA	TRBJ2-3	CSVGASGRIDTQYF	TGCAGCGTTGGGGCTAGCGGGAGGATAGATACGCAGTATTTT
TRBD2	TRBV7-3	14	NA	TRBJ2-7	CASSSTSGTYEQYF	TGTGCCAGCAGCTCCACTAGCGGAACATACGAGCAGTACTTC
TRBD1	TRBV12-5	15	NA	TRBJ1-1	CASGSGTGWDTEAFF	TGTGCTAGTGGTTCGGGGACAGGGTGGGACACTGAAGCTTTCTTT
NA	TRBV2	13	NA	TRBJ1-4	CASSEQALEKLFF	TGTGCCAGCAGTGAGCAGGCGTTAGAGAAACTGTTTTTT